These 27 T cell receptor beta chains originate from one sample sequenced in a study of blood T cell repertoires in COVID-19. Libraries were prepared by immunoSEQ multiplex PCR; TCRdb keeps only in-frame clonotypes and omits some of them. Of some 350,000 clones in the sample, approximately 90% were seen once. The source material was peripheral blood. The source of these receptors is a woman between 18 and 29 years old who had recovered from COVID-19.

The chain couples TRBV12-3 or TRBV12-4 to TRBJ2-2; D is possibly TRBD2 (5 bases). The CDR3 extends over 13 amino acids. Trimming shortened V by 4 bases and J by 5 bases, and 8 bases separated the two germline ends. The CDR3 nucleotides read TGTGCCAGCAGTTCCGGGGTGACCGGGGAGCTGTTTTTT. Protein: CASSSGVTGELFF.

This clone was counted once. CDR3 nucleotides: TGTGCCAGCAGCGCGGGGGACGGTAGCTCCTACAATGAGCAGTTCTTC. Its protein is CASSAGDGSSYNEQFF. The chain uses TRBV9 and TRBJ2-1, with a tentative D call TRBD2 (6 bases). This CDR3 comprises 16 residues. Germline assignment: CDR1 SGDLS and CDR2 YYNGEE. The ends were cut back, 3 bases at V and 0 bases at J, with 13 bases in the middle.

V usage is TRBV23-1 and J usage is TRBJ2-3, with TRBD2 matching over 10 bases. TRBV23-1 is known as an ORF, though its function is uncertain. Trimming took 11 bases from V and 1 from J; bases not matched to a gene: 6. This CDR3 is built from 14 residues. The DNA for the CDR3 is TGCGCCCTCGGGACTAGCGCTCGCACAGATACGCAGTATTTT. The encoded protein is CALGTSARTDTQYF.

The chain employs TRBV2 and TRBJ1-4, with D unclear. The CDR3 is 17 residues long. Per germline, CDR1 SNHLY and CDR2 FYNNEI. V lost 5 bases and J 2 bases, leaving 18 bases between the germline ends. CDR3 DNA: TGTGCCAGCAGTCCTCATGACATAGGCGATACTAATGAAAAACTGTTTTTT. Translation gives CASSPHDIGDTNEKLFF.

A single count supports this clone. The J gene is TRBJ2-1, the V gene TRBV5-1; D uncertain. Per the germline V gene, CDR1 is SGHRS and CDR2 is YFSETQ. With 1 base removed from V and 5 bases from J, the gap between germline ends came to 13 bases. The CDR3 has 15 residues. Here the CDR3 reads CASSLLSLSDNEQFF. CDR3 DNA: TGCGCCAGCAGCTTGCTCTCACTGAGCGACAATGAGCAGTTCTTC.

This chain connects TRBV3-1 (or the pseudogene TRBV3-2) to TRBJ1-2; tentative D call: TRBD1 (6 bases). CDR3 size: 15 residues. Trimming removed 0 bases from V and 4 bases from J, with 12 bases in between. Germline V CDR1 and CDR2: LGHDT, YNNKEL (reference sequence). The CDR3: CASSQDMGAPYGYTF. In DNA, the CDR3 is TGTGCCAGCAGCCAAGATATGGGGGCCCCCTATGGCTACACCTTC.

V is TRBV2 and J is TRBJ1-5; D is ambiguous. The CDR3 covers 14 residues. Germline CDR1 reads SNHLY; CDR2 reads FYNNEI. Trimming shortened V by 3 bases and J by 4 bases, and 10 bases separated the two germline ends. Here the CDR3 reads CASSEADPNQPQHF. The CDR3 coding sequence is TGTGCCAGCAGTGAGGCAGATCCAAATCAGCCCCAGCATTTT.

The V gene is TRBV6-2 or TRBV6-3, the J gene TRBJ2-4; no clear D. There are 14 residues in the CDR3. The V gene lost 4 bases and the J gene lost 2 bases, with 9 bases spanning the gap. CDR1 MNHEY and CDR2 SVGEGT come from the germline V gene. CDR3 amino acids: CASSFPLTKNIQYF. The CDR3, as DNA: TGTGCCAGCAGTTTTCCCCTTACCAAAAACATTCAGTACTTC.

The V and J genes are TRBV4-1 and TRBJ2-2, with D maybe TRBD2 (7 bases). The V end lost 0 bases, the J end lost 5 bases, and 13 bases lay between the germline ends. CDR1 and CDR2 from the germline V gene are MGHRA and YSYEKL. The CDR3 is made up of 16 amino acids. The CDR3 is CASSQDPGGPTGELFF. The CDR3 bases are TGCGCCAGCAGCCAAGATCCCGGGGGGCCGACCGGGGAGCTGTTTTTT.

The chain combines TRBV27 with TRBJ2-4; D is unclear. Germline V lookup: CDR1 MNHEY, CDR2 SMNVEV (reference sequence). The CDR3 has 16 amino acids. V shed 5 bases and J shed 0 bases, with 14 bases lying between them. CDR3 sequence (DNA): TGTGCCAGCAGTCAGGCCCGAATCTTAGCCAAAAACATTCAGTACTTC. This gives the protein CASSQARILAKNIQYF.

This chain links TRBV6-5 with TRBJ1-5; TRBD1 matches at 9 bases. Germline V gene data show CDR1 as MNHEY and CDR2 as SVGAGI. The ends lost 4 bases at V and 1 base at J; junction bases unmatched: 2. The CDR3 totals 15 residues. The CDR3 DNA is TGTGCCAGCAGTTTGGACAGGGGAAGCAATCAGCCCCAGCATTTT. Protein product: CASSLDRGSNQPQHF.

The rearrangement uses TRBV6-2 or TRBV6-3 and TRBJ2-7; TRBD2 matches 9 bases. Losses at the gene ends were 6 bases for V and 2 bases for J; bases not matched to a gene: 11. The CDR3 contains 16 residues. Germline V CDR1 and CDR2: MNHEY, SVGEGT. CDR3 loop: CASSPRTSERAYEQYV. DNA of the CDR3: TGTGCCAGCAGCCCCCGGACTAGCGAGCGTGCCTACGAGCAGTACGTC.

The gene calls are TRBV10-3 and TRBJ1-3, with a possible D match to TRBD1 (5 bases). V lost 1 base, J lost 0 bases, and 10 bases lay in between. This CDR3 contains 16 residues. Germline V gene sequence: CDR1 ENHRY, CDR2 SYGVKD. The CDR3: CAISEFDSYSGNTIYF. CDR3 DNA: TGTGCCATCAGTGAGTTCGACAGTTACTCTGGAAACACCATATATTTT.

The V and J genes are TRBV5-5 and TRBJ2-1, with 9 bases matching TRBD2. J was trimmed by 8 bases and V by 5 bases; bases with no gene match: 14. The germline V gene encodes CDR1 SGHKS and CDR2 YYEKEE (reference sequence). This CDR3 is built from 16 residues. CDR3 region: CASSYSGTSSRYEQFF. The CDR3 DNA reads TGTGCCAGCAGTTATTCCGGGACTAGCTCCCGATATGAGCAGTTCTTC.

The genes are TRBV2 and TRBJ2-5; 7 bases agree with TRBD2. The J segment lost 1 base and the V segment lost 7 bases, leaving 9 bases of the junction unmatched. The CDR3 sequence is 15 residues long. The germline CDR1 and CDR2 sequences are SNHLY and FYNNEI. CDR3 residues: CASTDRLAAQETQYF. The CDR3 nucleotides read TGTGCCAGCACTGACCGTCTAGCGGCCCAAGAGACCCAGTACTTC.

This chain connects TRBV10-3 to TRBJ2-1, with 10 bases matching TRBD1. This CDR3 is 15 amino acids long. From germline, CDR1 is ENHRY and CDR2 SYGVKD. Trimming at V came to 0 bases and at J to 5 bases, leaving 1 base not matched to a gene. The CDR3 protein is CAISESGTGDNEQFF. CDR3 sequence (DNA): TGTGCCATCAGTGAGTCCGGGACAGGGGACAATGAGCAGTTCTTC.

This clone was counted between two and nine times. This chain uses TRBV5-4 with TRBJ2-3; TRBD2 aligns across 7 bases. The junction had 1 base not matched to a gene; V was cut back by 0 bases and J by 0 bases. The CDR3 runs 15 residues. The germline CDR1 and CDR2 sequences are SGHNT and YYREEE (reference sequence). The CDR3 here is CASSLEAGSTDTQYF. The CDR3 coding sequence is TGTGCCAGCAGCTTGGAAGCGGGAAGCACAGATACGCAGTATTTT.

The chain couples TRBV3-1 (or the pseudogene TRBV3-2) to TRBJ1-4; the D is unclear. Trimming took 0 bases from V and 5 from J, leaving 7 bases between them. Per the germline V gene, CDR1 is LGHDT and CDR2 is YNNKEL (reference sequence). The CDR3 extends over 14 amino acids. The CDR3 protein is CASSQDYANEKLFF. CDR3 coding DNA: TGTGCCAGCAGCCAAGATTATGCGAATGAAAAACTGTTTTTT.

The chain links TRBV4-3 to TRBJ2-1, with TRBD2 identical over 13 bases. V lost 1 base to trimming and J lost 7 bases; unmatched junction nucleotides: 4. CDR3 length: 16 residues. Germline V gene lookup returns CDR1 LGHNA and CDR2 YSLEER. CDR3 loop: CASSQGVLAGGNEQFF. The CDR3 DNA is TGCGCCAGCAGCCAAGGGGTACTAGCGGGAGGGAATGAGCAGTTCTTC.

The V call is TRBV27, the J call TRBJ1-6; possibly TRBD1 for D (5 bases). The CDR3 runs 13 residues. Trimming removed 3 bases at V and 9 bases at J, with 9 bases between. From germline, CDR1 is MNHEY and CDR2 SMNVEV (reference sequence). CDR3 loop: CASSLAGRSPLHF. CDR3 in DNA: TGTGCCAGCAGTTTGGCGGGACGTTCACCCCTCCACTTT.

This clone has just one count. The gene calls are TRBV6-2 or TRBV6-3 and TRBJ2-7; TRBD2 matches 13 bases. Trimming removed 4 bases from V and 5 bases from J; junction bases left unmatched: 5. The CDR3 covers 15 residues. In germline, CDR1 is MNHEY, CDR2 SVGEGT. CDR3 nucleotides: TGTGCCAGCAGTTCCCCCGGACTAGCGGGAGACGAGCAGTACGTC. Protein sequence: CASSSPGLAGDEQYV.

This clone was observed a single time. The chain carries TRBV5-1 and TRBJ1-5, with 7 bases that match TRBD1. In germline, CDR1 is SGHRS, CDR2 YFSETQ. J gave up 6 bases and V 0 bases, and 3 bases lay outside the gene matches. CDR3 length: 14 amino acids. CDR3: CASSLGTGSQPQHF. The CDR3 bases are TGCGCCAGCAGCTTGGGGACAGGATCTCAGCCCCAGCATTTT.

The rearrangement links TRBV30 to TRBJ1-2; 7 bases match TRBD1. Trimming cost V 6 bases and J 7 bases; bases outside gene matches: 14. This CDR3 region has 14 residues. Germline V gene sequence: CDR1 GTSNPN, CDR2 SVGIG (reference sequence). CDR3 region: CACNLDRVWSGYTF. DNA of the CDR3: TGTGCCTGCAACCTCGACAGGGTGTGGAGTGGCTACACCTTC.

CDR3 DNA: TGTGCCAGCAGTCCCTTGGGCATGTATGGCTACACCTTC. This sequence encodes CASSPLGMYGYTF. The gene calls are TRBV7-9 and TRBJ1-2; D uncertain. There are 13 residues in the CDR3. Looked up from germline, CDR1 is SEHNR and CDR2 is FQNEAQ (reference sequence). V lost 6 bases and J lost 5, with 13 bases in between.

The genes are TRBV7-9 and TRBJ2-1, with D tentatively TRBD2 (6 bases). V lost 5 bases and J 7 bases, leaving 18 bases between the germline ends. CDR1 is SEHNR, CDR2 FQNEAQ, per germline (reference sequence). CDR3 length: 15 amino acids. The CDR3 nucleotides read TGTGCCAGCAGCAGCATTTCCGAGGCGGGGAATGAGCAGTTCTTC. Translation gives CASSSISEAGNEQFF.

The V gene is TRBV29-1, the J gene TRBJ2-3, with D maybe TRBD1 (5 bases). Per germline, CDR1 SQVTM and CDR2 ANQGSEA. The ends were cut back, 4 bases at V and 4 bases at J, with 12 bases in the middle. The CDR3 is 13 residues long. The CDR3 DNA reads TGCAGCGTTGGCAGGGCGTCCGCAGATACGCAGTATTTT. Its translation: CSVGRASADTQYF.

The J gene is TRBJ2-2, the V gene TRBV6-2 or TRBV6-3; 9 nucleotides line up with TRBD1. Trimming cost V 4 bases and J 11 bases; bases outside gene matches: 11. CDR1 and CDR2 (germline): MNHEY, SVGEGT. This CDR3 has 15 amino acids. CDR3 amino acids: CASSWTGEVSRELFF. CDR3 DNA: TGTGCCAGCAGTTGGACAGGGGAGGTTAGTCGAGAGCTGTTTTTT.